These T cell receptor beta chains were read from a single sample in a study of OX40 agonist ivuxolimab in advanced cancers. Sequenced by immunoSEQ multiplex PCR; TCRdb stores in-frame clones only, minus some. The data show 80,000 or so clones, roughly 92% seen once. The sequencing here drew on CD4+ or CD8+ T cells sorted from blood, taken in a trial of the OX40 agonist ivuxolimab. Every receptor here comes from an adult with an advanced solid tumor such as melanoma, head and neck, liver or kidney cancer. CDR3s include the opening cysteine and the closing phenylalanine or tryptophan. Each record gives: clone size, V gene, J gene, D gene, CDR3 DNA, CDR3 protein. D genes are given only for firm matches. Clone size, where shown, is once, few, many, or a class for clones that have expanded.

NA	TRBV10-3	TRBJ2-3	NA	TGTGCCATCAGTGAGTCCACGGCCACCCCTAGGGATACGCAGTATTTT	CAISESTATPRDTQYF
NA	TRBV18	TRBJ2-7	NA	TGTGCCAGCTCAACCCCTCTGAGCGACGAGCAGTACTTC	CASSTPLSDEQYF
NA	TRBV6-5	TRBJ2-2	NA	TGTGCCAGCAGTTACGACAGCAGCGCCGGGGAGCTGTTTTTT	CASSYDSSAGELFF
NA	TRBV7-2	TRBJ2-3	NA	TGTGCCAGCAGCTTAAAGTCAGATACGCAGTATTTT	CASSLKSDTQYF
NA	TRBV19	TRBJ1-3	NA	TGTGCCAGTAAGGCTGGAAACACCATATATTTT	CASKAGNTIYF
NA	TRBV19	TRBJ1-4	TRBD1	TGTGCCAGTAGTATTAAGGGACAGGGTTTTTTTGGAAAACTGTTTTTT	CASSIKGQGFFGKLFF
NA	TRBV10-2	TRBJ2-7	TRBD1	TGCGCCAGCAGTGAAGGAGACAGGGGGTACGAGCAGTACTTC	CASSEGDRGYEQYF
NA	TRBV5-6	TRBJ2-1	TRBD1	TGTGCCAGCAGCTGGGACAGGGTGGGTGAGCAGTTCTTC	CASSWDRVGEQFF
NA	TRBV19	TRBJ1-4	TRBD1	TGTGCCAGTAGTGAAGGGACAGCCAACGAAAAACTGTTTTTT	CASSEGTANEKLFF
NA	TRBV12-5	TRBJ2-6	TRBD1	TGTGCTAGTGGTTTGGTACGACAGGGGGCCTTTGGGGCCAACGTCCTGACTTTC	CASGLVRQGAFGANVLTF
NA	TRBV10-2	TRBJ2-1	NA	TGCGCCAGCAGCTGGAGTGTCGATGAGCAGTTCTTC	CASSWSVDEQFF
NA	TRBV6-1	TRBJ1-2	NA	TGTGCCAGCAGTGAAGCGCCGCAGGCTAACTATGGCTACACCTTC	CASSEAPQANYGYTF
NA	TRBV10-3	TRBJ1-5	NA	TGTGCCATCAGTGAGTCGGGGGGAGGTTATCAGCCCCAGCATTTT	CAISESGGGYQPQHF
NA	TRBV30	TRBJ2-7	NA	TGTGCCTGGAGTATTGATCGGGGGTTCAGCTCCTACGAGCAGTACTTC	CAWSIDRGFSSYEQYF
NA	TRBV11-3	TRBJ2-1	NA	TGTGCCAGCAGCTTAGGGGGACTGACCAACAATGAGCAGTTCTTC	CASSLGGLTNNEQFF
NA	TRBV6-1	TRBJ2-7	NA	TGTGCCAGCATCCCCGGGGGGCAGGGCTACGAGCAGTACTTC	CASIPGGQGYEQYF
NA	TRBV19	TRBJ2-3	TRBD2	TGTGCCAGTAGTATTTACCGACTAGCGGGAGGGAGAGATACGCAGTATTTT	CASSIYRLAGGRDTQYF
NA	TRBV7-3	TRBJ2-5	TRBD2	TGTGCCAGCAGCGACCCGGGGGGAGCCCAGTACTTC	CASSDPGGAQYF
NA	TRBV7-2	TRBJ2-7	NA	TGTGCCAGCAGCTTAGCGCTAGCGACTTACTCCTACGAGCAGTACTTC	CASSLALATYSYEQYF
NA	TRBV7-2	TRBJ2-7	TRBD2	TGTGCCAGCAGCTTAGAGGGTGCTAGCGGGAGGTACGAGCAGTACTTC	CASSLEGASGRYEQYF
NA	TRBV9	TRBJ2-3	NA	TGTGCCAGCAGCGTAGACACCTTTAGCACAGATACGCAGTATTTT	CASSVDTFSTDTQYF
once	TRBV30	TRBJ2-6	NA	TGTGCCTGGAGTGTATTCTCTCGGGGCGCTGGGGCCAACGTCCTGACTTTC	CAWSVFSRGAGANVLTF
NA	TRBV19	TRBJ2-7	TRBD2	TGTGCCAGTAGTAAGCCGGGACTAGCATACGAGCAGTACTTC	CASSKPGLAYEQYF
NA	TRBV5-1	TRBJ2-7	NA	TGCGCCAGCAGCTCACCCCGCGGGATATTAACCTACGAGCAGTACTTC	CASSSPRGILTYEQYF
NA	TRBV4-2	TRBJ2-3	TRBD2	TGTGCCAGCAATTTAGAGGGTAGCGGGAGCACAGATACGCAGTATTTT	CASNLEGSGSTDTQYF
once	TRBV18	TRBJ1-1	TRBD1	TGTGCCAGCTCATTGGACAGGAGTGAAGCTTTCTTT	CASSLDRSEAFF
NA	TRBV27	TRBJ2-6	NA	TGTGCCAGCAGTTTAGGGAGCTCTGGGGCCAACGTCCTGACTTTC	CASSLGSSGANVLTF
NA	TRBV5-4	TRBJ2-5	TRBD2	TGTGCCAGCAGCCCGGGGACTAGCCGAGAGACCCAGTACTTC	CASSPGTSRETQYF